The 6 T cell receptor beta chains presented below share a single source sample, sequenced in a study of OX40 agonist ivuxolimab in advanced cancers. Clones were sequenced by immunoSEQ multiplex PCR, and TCRdb holds only the in-frame ones, with some missing. This sample has about 60,000 clones; about 85% occur once, and the top ten carry 2.8%. The material was CD4+ or CD8+ T cells sorted from blood, obtained in a trial of the OX40 agonist ivuxolimab. The source of these receptors is an adult with an advanced solid tumor such as melanoma, head and neck, liver or kidney cancer.

The chain is built from TRBV7-9 and TRBJ2-1; 7 bases are shared with TRBD2. V was pared by 4 bases and J by 10 bases, with 13 bases of the junction left unmatched. The CDR3 length is 15 residues. The germline CDR1 and CDR2 sequences are SEHNR and FQNEAQ (reference sequence). CDR3: CASSSSALIGGEQFF. CDR3 nucleotide sequence: TGTGCCAGCAGCTCCTCGGCGCTCATCGGGGGGGAGCAGTTCTTC.

In this sample, this clone turned up a few times. The chain is built from TRBV2 and TRBJ1-2; D possibly corresponds to TRBD1 (6 bases). Germline values: CDR1 SNHLY, CDR2 FYNNEI. The CDR3 has 15 residues. Trimming cost V 6 bases and J 8 bases, with 22 bases left between them. The CDR3: CASRALKQGMGGYTF. The DNA of the CDR3 is TGTGCCAGCAGAGCCCTAAAACAGGGCATGGGAGGCTACACCTTC.

The chain is built from TRBV7-2 and TRBJ1-2; the D gene is possibly TRBD1 (6 bases). V dropped 2 bases and J dropped 0 bases, with 7 bases sitting between them. This CDR3 is built from 14 residues. CDR1 is SGHTA, CDR2 FQGNSA, per germline. The CDR3 sequence is CASSLTGPNYGYTF. CDR3 nucleotides: TGTGCCAGCAGCTTAACAGGGCCTAACTATGGCTACACCTTC.

This clone appeared a few times. The V call is TRBV2, the J call TRBJ2-5; TRBD2 is a possible D gene (6 bases). Germline CDR1 reads SNHLY; CDR2 reads FYNNEI. CDR3 length: 16 amino acids. The germline V and J ends were trimmed by 3 bases and 2 bases, with 16 bases remaining between them. CDR3 in amino acids: CASSDTGVRGQETQYF. CDR3 bases: TGTGCCAGCAGTGATACGGGGGTAAGGGGTCAAGAGACCCAGTACTTC.

Concerning this clone: The same CDR3 arises from other DNA sequences in this sample as well. DNA of the CDR3: TGTGCCAGCAGTTACTCCGCCTCCTATAATTCACCCCTCCACTTT. This sequence encodes CASSYSASYNSPLHF. The chain has TRBV6-5 and TRBJ1-6, with D unresolved. In germline, CDR1 is MNHEY, CDR2 SVGAGI. Trimming shortened V by 0 bases and J by 0 bases, and 3 bases separated the two germline ends. The CDR3 extends over 15 amino acids.

V and J are TRBV6-5 and TRBJ2-3; no clear D. With 2 bases removed from V and 3 bases from J, the gap between germline ends came to 9 bases. Germline V gene lookup returns CDR1 MNHEY and CDR2 SVGAGI. The CDR3 sequence is 14 residues long. CDR3 protein: CASSYISRTDTQYF. The CDR3, as DNA: TGTGCCAGCAGTTACATTTCAAGGACAGATACGCAGTATTTT.